This T cell receptor (beta chain) was recorded in a study of beta chain features in type 1 diabetes. Study-wide findings and caveats: In all four CD4+ subsets, TCRB CDR3 length was significantly, moderately reduced in type 1 diabetes.

This clone is a singleton in its sample. Its antigen is still unknown. V was clipped by 0 bases and J by 2 bases; unmatched bases: 3. This CDR3 spans 15 amino acids. Germline CDR1 is LNHNV and CDR2 is YYDKDF (reference sequence). Expressed TCRB transcripts were sequenced, since all the RNA that had been isolated was reverse transcribed. Data came from immunoSEQ multiplex PCR; TCRdb stores just in-frame clones and leaves some out. The sample has 680,000 or so clones, about an eighth seen once; the top ten hold 0.02% to 0.025%. V gene TRBV15 combines with J gene TRBJ1-1; 7 bases are a match to TRBD1. Sequenced input: naive CD4+ T cells from blood. The receptor's source is a man between 18 and 35 years old with type 1 diabetes. Here the CDR3 reads CATSREGQSNTEAFF. CDR3 bases: TGTGCCACCAGCAGAGAGGGACAGAGTAACACTGAAGCTTTCTTT.